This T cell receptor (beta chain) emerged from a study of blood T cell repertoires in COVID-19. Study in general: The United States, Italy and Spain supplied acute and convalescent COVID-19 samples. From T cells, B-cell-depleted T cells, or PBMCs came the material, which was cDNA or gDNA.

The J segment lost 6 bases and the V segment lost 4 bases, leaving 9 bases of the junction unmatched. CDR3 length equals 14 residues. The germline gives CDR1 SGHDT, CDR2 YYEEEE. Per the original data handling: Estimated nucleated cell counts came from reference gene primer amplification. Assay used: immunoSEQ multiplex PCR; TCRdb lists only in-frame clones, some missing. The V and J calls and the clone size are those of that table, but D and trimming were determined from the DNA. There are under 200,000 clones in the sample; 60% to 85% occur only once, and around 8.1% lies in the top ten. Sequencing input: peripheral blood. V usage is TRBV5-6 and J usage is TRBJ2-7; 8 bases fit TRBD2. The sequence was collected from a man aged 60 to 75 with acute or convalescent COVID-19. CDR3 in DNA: TGTGCCAGCAGCCCTAGGCGGGGGGAGATCGAGCAGTACTTC. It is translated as CASSPRRGEIEQYF.